This T cell receptor (beta chain) was identified during a study of blood T cell repertoires in COVID-19. This CDR3 region has 15 residues. Germline lookup yields CDR1 MNHEY and CDR2 SVGAGI. Data came from immunoSEQ multiplex PCR; TCRdb stores just in-frame clones and leaves some out. This table has roughly 190,000 clones, 86% appearing once. Remarks on this clone: A read error may account for a junction end that differs from germline.

The clonotype originates from a woman aged 55-70 years with COVID-19, enrolled during active disease. Sample: peripheral blood. The chain recombines TRBV6-5 with TRBJ1-1; no clear D. The CDR3 reads CASSYSRQTNTEVFF. The CDR3, as DNA: TGTGCCAGCAGTTACTCGCGGCAGACGAACACTGAAGTTTTCTTT.